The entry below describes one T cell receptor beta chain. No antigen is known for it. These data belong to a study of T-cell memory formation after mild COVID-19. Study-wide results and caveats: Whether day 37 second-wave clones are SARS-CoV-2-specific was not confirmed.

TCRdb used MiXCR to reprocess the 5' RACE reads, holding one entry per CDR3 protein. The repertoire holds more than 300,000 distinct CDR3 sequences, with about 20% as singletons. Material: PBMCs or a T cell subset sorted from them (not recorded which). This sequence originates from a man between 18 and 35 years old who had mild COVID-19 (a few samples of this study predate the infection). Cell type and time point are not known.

CDR3 loop: CASSLGWRETQYF. The CDR3 DNA follows: TGTGCCAGCAGCTTAGGGTGGCGGGAGACCCAGTACTTC. The rearrangement uses TRBV7-8 and TRBJ2-5; D ambiguous. This CDR3 has 13 amino acids. The V end was cut by 1 base, the J end by 5 bases, with 8 bases between. CDR1 is SGHVS, CDR2 FQNEAQ, per germline.